These 20 T cell receptor beta chains share one sample of origin, sequenced in a study of blood T cell repertoires in COVID-19 (dated by TCRdb to the early 2020s). Library generation was performed with the immunoSEQ multiplex PCR assay. TCRdb's version of the immuneACCESS table is confined to in-frame rearrangements and falls short of the full clone set. An unresolved V gene accounts for under half of the shortfall where checked; the remainder is of unknown origin. A total of under 200,000 clones appear in this sample, about 86% of them only once. The ten largest clones capture 14% of the sample. Material: peripheral blood. These receptor sequences come from a man under 40 with active or convalescent COVID-19.

This rearrangement joins TRBV27 to TRBJ1-3; the D gene is possibly TRBD1 (5 bases). This CDR3 is built from 17 residues. Trimming cost V 10 bases and J 0 bases, with 22 bases left between them. The germline gives CDR1 MNHEY, CDR2 SMNVEV (reference sequence). CDR3 loop: CATSPRSGTLSGNTIYF. In DNA form, the CDR3 reads TGTGCCACCTCACCCAGGTCTGGGACTCTCTCTGGAAACACCATATATTTT.

This chain links TRBV6-2 or TRBV6-3 with TRBJ2-5, with a tentative D call TRBD1 (5 bases). Trimming shortened V by 5 bases and J by 3 bases, and 16 bases separated the two germline ends. The CDR3 is 15 residues long. In germline, CDR1 is MNHEY, CDR2 SVGEGT. CDR3 protein: CASSSLFTGEETQYF. The CDR3 coding sequence is TGTGCCAGCAGTAGCCTATTTACAGGAGAAGAGACCCAGTACTTC.

V gene TRBV30 combines with J gene TRBJ2-2, with 7 bases aligning to TRBD1. V lost 3 bases, J lost 7 bases, and 8 bases stayed unmatched. Germline-derived CDR1 and CDR2 are GTSNPN and SVGIG (reference sequence). The CDR3 runs to 14 residues. The chain's CDR3 is CAWRSTGLVGELFF. In DNA, the CDR3 is TGTGCCTGGAGATCGACAGGGCTGGTCGGGGAGCTGTTTTTT.

The chain couples TRBV19 to TRBJ2-1; 10 bases fit TRBD2. The germline CDR1 and CDR2 sequences are LNHDA and SQIVND (reference sequence). V shed 4 bases, J shed 9 bases, and the junction held 3 bases outside the gene matches. The CDR3 sequence is 13 residues long. CDR3 sequence reads: CASSTSGRTEQFF. DNA of the CDR3: TGTGCCAGTAGTACTAGCGGGAGAACTGAGCAGTTCTTC. Full variable domain (outside the CDR3, taken from reference TRBV19 and TRBJ2-1): DGGITQSPKYLFRKEGQNVTLSCEQNLNHDAMYWYRQDPGQGLRLIYYSQIVNDFQKGDIAEGYSVSREKKESFPLTVTSAQKNPTAFYLCASSTSGRTEQFFGPGTRLTVL.

The rearrangement joins TRBV4-2 to TRBJ1-4; 9 positions match TRBD1. This CDR3 region has 19 residues. J gave up 7 bases and V 0 bases, and 15 bases lay outside the gene matches. Germline V CDR1 and CDR2: LGHNA, YNFKEQ. In DNA, the CDR3 is TGTGCCAGCAGCCAAGAAGGAAGGACAGGGGTTTTCAGCGGTGAAAAACTGTTTTTT. This encodes CASSQEGRTGVFSGEKLFF.

This clone was picked up one time. The gene calls are TRBV30 and TRBJ2-2, with D maybe TRBD1 (6 bases). Trimming took off 5 bases at V and 6 bases at J, with 16 bases between the two ends. Germline V lookup: CDR1 GTSNPN, CDR2 SVGIG (reference sequence). CDR3 length equals 14 residues. The DNA for the CDR3 is TGTGCCTGGTCCCAGGGGCTAGGGGCCGGGGAGCTGTTTTTT. Its protein product is CAWSQGLGAGELFF. The full variable domain, completed using reference TRBV30 and TRBJ2-2, is SQTIHQWPATLVQPVGSPLSLECTVEGTSNPNLYWYRQAAGRGLQLLFYSVGIGQISSEVPQNLSASRPQDRQFILSSKKLLLSDSGFYLCAWSQGLGAGELFFGEGSRLTVL.

The J gene is TRBJ1-2, the V gene TRBV5-8; 8 nucleotides line up with TRBD1. This CDR3 spans 15 amino acids. V shed 4 bases and J 4 bases; nucleotides not matched to a gene: 9. Germline loops: CDR1 SGHTS, CDR2 YDEGEE. The CDR3 DNA reads as TGTGCCAGCAGCATGACAGGGGAGGTTCGCTATGGCTACACCTTC. Its translation: CASSMTGEVRYGYTF. The full variable domain, in which reference TRBV5-8 and TRBJ1-2 provide the parts outside the CDR3, is EAGVTQSPTHLIKTRGQQATLRCSPISGHTSVYWYQQALGLGLQFLLWYDEGEERNRGNFPPRFSGRQFPNYSSELNVNALELEDSALYLCASSMTGEVRYGYTFGSGTRLTVV.

The rearrangement links TRBV5-4 to TRBJ1-1; a weak D match, TRBD1 (5 bases). Germline lookup yields CDR1 SGHNT and CDR2 YYREEE (reference sequence). V dropped 1 base and J dropped 8 bases, with 12 bases sitting between them. The CDR3 consists of 13 residues. CDR3 nucleotides: TGTGCCAGCAGCTTGTCAGGGCCGGCGGAAGCTTTCTTT. It translates to CASSLSGPAEAFF.

The genes are TRBV4-1 and TRBJ2-3; TRBD2 aligns across 7 bases. V dropped 0 bases and J dropped 3; count of bases not matched to a gene: 6. Germline loops: CDR1 MGHRA, CDR2 YSYEKL. The CDR3 contains 16 residues. CDR3 in DNA: TGCGCCAGCAGCCAAGATCGGGGGGTCGGAACAGATACGCAGTATTTT. Translating it yields CASSQDRGVGTDTQYF.

The chain employs TRBV4-3 and TRBJ2-7, with D possibly being TRBD1 (5 bases). Between the trimmed V and J ends, which lost 2 bases and 0 bases, there was a span of 14 bases. This CDR3 region has 16 residues. Germline values: CDR1 LGHNA, CDR2 YSLEER. CDR3 DNA sequence: TGCGCCAGCAGCCAAAGGGGCCTTATTTTCTCCTACGAGCAGTACTTC. Residues: CASSQRGLIFSYEQYF.

V is TRBV28 and J is TRBJ1-2, with D unresolved. The germline gives CDR1 MDHEN, CDR2 SYDVKM. V was pared by 4 bases and J by 6 bases, with 12 bases between. The CDR3 runs 13 residues. Here the CDR3 reads CASSYRLWDGYTF. CDR3 DNA: TGTGCCAGCAGTTACAGATTATGGGATGGCTACACCTTC.

The chain combines TRBV2 with TRBJ2-7, with 7 bases matching TRBD1. Looked up from germline, CDR1 is SNHLY and CDR2 is FYNNEI. The CDR3 covers 15 residues. J gave up 0 bases and V 6 bases, and 8 bases lay outside the gene matches. CDR3 bases: TGTGCCAGCAGGGCCCGGACAGGAGTCTCCTACGAGCAGTACTTC. Amino acid sequence: CASRARTGVSYEQYF.

This clone was counted between two and nine times. The chain couples TRBV24-1 to TRBJ1-5; 10 bases line up with TRBD1. Trimming cost V 4 bases and J 6 bases; bases outside gene matches: 8. The germline CDR1 and CDR2 sequences are KGHDR and SFDVKD. The CDR3 has 16 residues. The CDR3 reads CATSDEGQGLSQPQHF. In DNA form, the CDR3 reads TGTGCCACCAGTGACGAGGGACAGGGGTTGAGTCAGCCCCAGCATTTT.

V usage is TRBV30 and J usage is TRBJ1-5; TRBD1 might be the D (5 bases). V dropped 5 bases and J dropped 2 bases, with 10 bases sitting between them. This CDR3 is built from 13 residues. Germline CDR1 and CDR2: GTSNPN and SVGIG (reference sequence). CDR3 residues: CAWGARGNQPQHF. Written as DNA, the CDR3 is TGTGCCTGGGGGGCCAGGGGCAATCAGCCCCAGCATTTT.

This clone was counted between two and nine times. This sequence joins TRBV6-2 or TRBV6-3 and TRBJ2-7, with 10 nucleotides matching TRBD1. CDR1 and CDR2 (germline): MNHEY, SVGEGT. J gave up 6 bases and V 6 bases, and 11 bases lay outside the gene matches. This CDR3 is 15 amino acids long. In DNA form, the CDR3 reads TGTGCCAGCAGCGACGGGGGACAGGGGATAAGCGAGCAGTACGTC. Its protein product is CASSDGGQGISEQYV.

V is TRBV5-1 and J is TRBJ1-6; D is unclear. Trimming pared 0 bases from V and 7 bases from J, leaving 5 bases between. Germline V gene sequence: CDR1 SGHRS, CDR2 YFSETQ. The CDR3 length is 13 residues. The DNA for the CDR3 is TGCGCCAGCAGCTTGGACGGGAATTCACCCCTCCACTTT. Amino acids: CASSLDGNSPLHF.

This chain connects TRBV5-1 to TRBJ1-1; no definite D call. Germline V gene lookup returns CDR1 SGHRS and CDR2 YFSETQ. Trimming shortened V by 2 bases and J by 1 base, and 9 bases separated the two germline ends. The CDR3 sequence is 14 residues long. The CDR3 DNA reads as TGCGCCAGCAGCTTCGGGGAGGGGAACACTGAAGCTTTCTTT. It specifies CASSFGEGNTEAFF.

The count of this clone is one. This chain links TRBV6-5 with TRBJ2-1; D is undetermined. Germline assignment: CDR1 MNHEY and CDR2 SVGAGI. This CDR3 comprises 14 residues. V was pared by 5 bases and J by 9 bases, with 17 bases between. This CDR3 reads CASSPPLENSEQFF. The CDR3 bases are TGTGCCAGCAGTCCCCCCCTCGAGAATAGTGAGCAGTTCTTC.

The chain couples TRBV4-2 to TRBJ2-5; TRBD2 matches 11 bases. The CDR3 extends over 16 amino acids. V shed 2 bases and J 5 bases; nucleotides not matched to a gene: 7. Germline CDR1 is LGHNA and CDR2 is YNFKEQ. CDR3 DNA: TGTGCCAGCAGCCAACAGCCGGGACTAGCGGAGGAGACCCAGTACTTC. It yields the protein CASSQQPGLAEETQYF.

This chain uses TRBV10-1 with TRBJ2-1; maybe TRBD2 (6 bases). The CDR3 loop spans 15 amino acids. CDR1 and CDR2 (germline): WNHNN, SYGVQD (reference sequence). The germline V and J ends were trimmed by 2 bases and 5 bases, with 13 bases remaining between them. This chain's CDR3 is CASSEGGYGNNEQFF. CDR3 coding DNA: TGCGCCAGCAGTGAGGGGGGGTATGGGAACAATGAGCAGTTCTTC.